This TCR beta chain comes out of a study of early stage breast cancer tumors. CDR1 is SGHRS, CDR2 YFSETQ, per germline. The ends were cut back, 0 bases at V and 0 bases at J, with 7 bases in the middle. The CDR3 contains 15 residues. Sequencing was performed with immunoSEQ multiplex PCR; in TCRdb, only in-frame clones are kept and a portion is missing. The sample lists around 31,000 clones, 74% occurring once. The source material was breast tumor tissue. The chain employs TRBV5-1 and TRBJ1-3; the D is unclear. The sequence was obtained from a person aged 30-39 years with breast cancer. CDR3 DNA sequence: TGCGCCAGCAGCTTGGGGGTAGACTCTGGAAACACCATATATTTT. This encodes CASSLGVDSGNTIYF.